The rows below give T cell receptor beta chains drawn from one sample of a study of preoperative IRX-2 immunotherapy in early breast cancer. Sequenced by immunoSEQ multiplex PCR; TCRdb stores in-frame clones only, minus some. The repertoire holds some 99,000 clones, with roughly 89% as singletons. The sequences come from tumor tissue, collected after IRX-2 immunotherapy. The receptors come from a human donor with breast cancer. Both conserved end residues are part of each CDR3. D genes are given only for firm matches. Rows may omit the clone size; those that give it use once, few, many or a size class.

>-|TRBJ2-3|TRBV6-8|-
CASSNLGRTDTQYF
TGTGCCAGCAGTAACCTCGGGCGCACAGATACGCAGTATTTT
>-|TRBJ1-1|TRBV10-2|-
CASSDRPGFEAFF
TGCGCCAGCAGTGATCGCCCGGGATTTGAAGCTTTCTTT
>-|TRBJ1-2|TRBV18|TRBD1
CASSPTSRDSYF
TGTGCCAGCTCACCCACGTCCCGGGACAGCTACTTC
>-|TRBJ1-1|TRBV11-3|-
CASSLALGDTEAFF
TGTGCCAGCAGCTTGGCGCTGGGGGACACTGAAGCTTTCTTT
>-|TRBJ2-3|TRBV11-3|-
CASSLGQLVTDTQYF
TGTGCCAGCAGCTTAGGGCAGTTAGTCACAGATACGCAGTATTTT
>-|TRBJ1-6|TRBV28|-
CASTPKSVRETPLHF
TGTGCCAGCACCCCAAAATCGGTCAGGGAGACACCCCTCCACTTT
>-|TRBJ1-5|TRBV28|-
CASSFGPPAQPQHF
TGTGCCAGCAGTTTTGGGCCCCCGGCTCAGCCCCAGCATTTT
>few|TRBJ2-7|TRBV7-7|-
CASSQAGSSYEQYF
TGTGCCAGCAGCCAAGCCGGTAGCAGCTACGAGCAGTACTTC
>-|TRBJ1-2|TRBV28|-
CASTSLPYYGYTF
TGTGCCAGCACATCCCTTCCGTACTATGGCTACACCTTC
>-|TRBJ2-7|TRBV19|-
CASSIGTGSAYEQYF
TGTGCCAGTAGTATCGGGACGGGATCAGCCTACGAGCAGTACTTC
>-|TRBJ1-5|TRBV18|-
CASSPNRDTIFYSNQPQHF
TGTGCCAGCTCACCTAATAGGGACACTATTTTCTATAGCAATCAGCCCCAGCATTTT
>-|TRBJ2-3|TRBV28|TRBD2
CASSLAGGPTDTQYF
TGTGCCAGCAGTTTAGCGGGGGGACCGACAGATACGCAGTATTTT
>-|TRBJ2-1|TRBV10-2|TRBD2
CASSVGTSGRSSYNEQFF
TGCGCCAGCAGTGTTGGGACTAGCGGGAGGAGCTCCTACAATGAGCAGTTCTTC
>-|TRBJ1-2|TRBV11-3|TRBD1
CASSQTGQGNGYTF
TGTGCCAGCAGCCAGACGGGACAGGGGAATGGCTACACCTTC
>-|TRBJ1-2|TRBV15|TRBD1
CATSRPGQEESYGYTF
TGTGCCACCAGCAGACCGGGACAGGAGGAAAGCTATGGCTACACCTTC
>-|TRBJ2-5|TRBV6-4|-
CASSWAASSGGETQYF
TGTGCCAGCTCTTGGGCAGCTTCCTCTGGGGGAGAGACCCAGTACTTC